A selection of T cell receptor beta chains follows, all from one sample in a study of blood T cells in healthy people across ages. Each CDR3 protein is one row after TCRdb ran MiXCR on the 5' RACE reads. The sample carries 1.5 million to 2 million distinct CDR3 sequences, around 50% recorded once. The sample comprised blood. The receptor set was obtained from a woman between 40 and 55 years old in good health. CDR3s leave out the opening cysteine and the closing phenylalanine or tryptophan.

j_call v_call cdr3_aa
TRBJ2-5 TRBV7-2 ASSLVKGLFETQY
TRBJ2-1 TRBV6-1 ASSEVRGTYNEQF
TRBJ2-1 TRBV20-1 SVPRPNNEQF
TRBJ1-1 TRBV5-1 ASSWDSGNTEAF
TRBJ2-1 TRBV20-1 SARIGGGQGAIGILEQF
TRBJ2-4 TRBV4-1 ASSSGAQSIQY
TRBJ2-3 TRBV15 ATSHVGATDTQY
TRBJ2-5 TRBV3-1 ASSRDRDGETQY
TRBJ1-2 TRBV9 ASSAHRDVTNYGYT
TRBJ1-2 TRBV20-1 SARAGGSGGGYT
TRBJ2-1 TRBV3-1 ASSQDGFRGYNEQF
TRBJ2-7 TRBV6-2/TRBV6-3 AGKGQNSYEQY
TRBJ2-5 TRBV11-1 ASSFLGQGPSVTQY
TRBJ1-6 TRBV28 ASSQWEGQGSSPLH
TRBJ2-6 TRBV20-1 SASRTLTGANVLT
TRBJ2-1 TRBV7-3 ASSFGGGAWNEQF
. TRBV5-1 ASSVDRAHEQY
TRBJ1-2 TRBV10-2 ASSESLQGTYGYT
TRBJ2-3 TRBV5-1 ASSNEPTGNTDTQY
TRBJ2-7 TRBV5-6 ASSFDGYYEQY
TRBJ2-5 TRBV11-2 ASSPGGAGQY
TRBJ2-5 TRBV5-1 ASSSGLASVGQETQY
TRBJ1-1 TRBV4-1 ASSQDWGGSTEAF
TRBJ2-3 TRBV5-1 ASSLTGGTTDTQY
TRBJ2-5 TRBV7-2 ASSRDGTLRQETQY
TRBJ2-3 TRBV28 ASSYPTGKTDTQY
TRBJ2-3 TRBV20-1 SARDFQRGSRTDTQY
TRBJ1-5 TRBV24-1 ATSDFGGTQPQH
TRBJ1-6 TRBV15 ATSRDPRVGGNSPLH
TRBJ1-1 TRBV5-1 ASSLQDGAEAF
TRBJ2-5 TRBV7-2 ASSSPQGAVWETQY
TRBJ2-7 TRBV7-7 ASSLLGTDNPYEQY
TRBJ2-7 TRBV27 ASSFTPFYEQY
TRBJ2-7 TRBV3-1 ASSQVQVYYEQY